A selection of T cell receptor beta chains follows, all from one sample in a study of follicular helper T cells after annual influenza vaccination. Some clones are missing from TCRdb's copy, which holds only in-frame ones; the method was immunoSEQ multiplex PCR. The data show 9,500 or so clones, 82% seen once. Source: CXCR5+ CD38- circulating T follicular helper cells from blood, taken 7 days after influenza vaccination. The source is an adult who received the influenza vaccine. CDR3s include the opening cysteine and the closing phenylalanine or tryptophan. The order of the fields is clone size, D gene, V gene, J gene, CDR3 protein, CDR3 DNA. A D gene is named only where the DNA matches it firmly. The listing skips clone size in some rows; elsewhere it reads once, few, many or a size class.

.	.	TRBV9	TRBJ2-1	CASSAQQKTGLNEQFF	TGTGCCAGCAGCGCCCAACAAAAGACAGGTCTTAATGAGCAGTTCTTC
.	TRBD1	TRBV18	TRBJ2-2	CASSDRAGELFF	TGTGCCAGCTCCGACAGGGCCGGGGAGCTGTTTTTT
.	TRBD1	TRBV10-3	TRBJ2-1	CATRQGPSYNEQFF	TGTGCCACCCGACAGGGACCCTCCTACAATGAGCAGTTCTTC
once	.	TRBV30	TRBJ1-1	CAWTGTYTEAFF	TGTGCCTGGACCGGGACATACACTGAAGCTTTCTTT
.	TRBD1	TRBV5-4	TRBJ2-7	CASSQDRRYEQYF	TGTGCCAGCAGCCAGGACAGGAGATACGAGCAGTACTTC
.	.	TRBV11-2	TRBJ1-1	CASSVGPNTEAFF	TGTGCCAGCAGCGTCGGACCTAACACTGAAGCTTTCTTT
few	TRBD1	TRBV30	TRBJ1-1	CAYRGMVNTEAFF	TGTGCCTACAGGGGAATGGTGAACACTGAAGCTTTCTTT
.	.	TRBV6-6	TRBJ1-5	CATNGVHSNQPQHF	TGTGCCACCAATGGGGTACATAGCAATCAGCCCCAGCATTTT
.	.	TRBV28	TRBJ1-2	CASSFSLAAQGSYGYTF	TGTGCCAGCAGTTTTTCCCTAGCCGCACAGGGCAGCTATGGCTACACCTTC
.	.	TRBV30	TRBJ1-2	CAWRDRAGGYTF	TGTGCCTGGAGGGATAGGGCTGGAGGCTACACCTTC
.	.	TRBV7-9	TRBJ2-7	CASSFPEQYF	TGTGCCAGCAGCTTCCCCGAACAGTACTTC
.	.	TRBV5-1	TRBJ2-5	CASSFGGTQETQYF	TGCGCCAGCAGCTTCGGTGGGACCCAAGAGACCCAGTACTTC
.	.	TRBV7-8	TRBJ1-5	CASSLVGGSQISNQPQHF	TGTGCCAGCAGCTTAGTGGGTGGCTCACAGATAAGCAATCAGCCCCAGCATTTT
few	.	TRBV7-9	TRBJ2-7	CAVFQDSKSYEQYF	TGTGCCGTATTCCAGGACAGCAAGTCCTACGAGCAGTACTTC
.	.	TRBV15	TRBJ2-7	CATSRDITGEHEQYF	TGTGCCACCAGCAGAGATATAACAGGCGAACACGAGCAGTACTTC
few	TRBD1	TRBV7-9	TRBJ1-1	CASSPGTGRNTEAFF	TGTGCCAGCAGCCCCGGGACAGGGCGGAACACTGAAGCTTTCTTT
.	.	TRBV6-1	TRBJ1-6	CASREIWGALSPLHF	TGTGCCAGCAGGGAGATTTGGGGGGCGCTTTCACCCCTCCACTTT
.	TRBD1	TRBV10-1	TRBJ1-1	CASSGSGQFNEAFF	TGCGCCAGCAGTGGTTCGGGACAGTTCAACGAAGCTTTCTTT
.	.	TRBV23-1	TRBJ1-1	CASSQWGQNTEAFF	TGCGCCAGCAGTCAATGGGGACAGAACACTGAAGCTTTCTTT
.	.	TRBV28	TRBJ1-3	CASSFASGNTIYF	TGTGCCAGCAGTTTTGCCTCTGGAAACACCATATATTTT
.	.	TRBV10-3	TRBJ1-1	CAIRASGEAWTEAFF	TGTGCCATCAGAGCTTCGGGAGAGGCGTGGACTGAAGCTTTCTTT
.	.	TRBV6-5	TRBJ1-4	CASSYSWTVGSEKLFF	TGTGCCAGCAGTTACTCCTGGACCGTAGGGAGTGAAAAACTGTTTTTT
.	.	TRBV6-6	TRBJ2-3	CASSYFSSTDTQYF	TGTGCCAGCAGTTACTTCTCTAGCACAGATACGCAGTATTTT
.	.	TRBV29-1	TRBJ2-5	CSVVPMSETQYF	TGCAGCGTTGTTCCCATGTCAGAGACCCAGTACTTC
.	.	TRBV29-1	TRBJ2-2	CSVFGWGQGGELFF	TGCAGCGTTTTTGGGTGGGGGCAGGGCGGGGAGCTGTTTTTT
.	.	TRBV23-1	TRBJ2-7	CASSQSKVRQVRYEQYF	TGCGCCAGCAGTCAATCGAAGGTGAGACAGGTTCGGTACGAGCAGTACTTC
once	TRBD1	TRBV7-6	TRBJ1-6	CASSSTGWDSPLHF	TGTGCCAGCAGCTCGACAGGGTGGGATTCACCCCTCCACTTT
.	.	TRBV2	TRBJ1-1	CASSEQGNTEAFF	TGTGCCAGCAGTGAACAGGGGAACACTGAAGCTTTCTTT
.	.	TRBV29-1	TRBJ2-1	CSAAYLVEQFF	TGCAGCGCCGCGTATTTGGTTGAGCAGTTCTTC
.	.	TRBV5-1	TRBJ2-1	CASSPLKGSDEQFF	TGCGCCAGCAGCCCGCTGAAGGGGTCTGATGAGCAGTTCTTC
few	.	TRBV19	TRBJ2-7	CASSIEGGYEQYF	TGTGCCAGTAGTATAGAAGGGGGCTACGAGCAGTACTTC
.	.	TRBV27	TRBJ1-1	CASSHWEWGGVNEAFF	TGTGCCAGCAGCCATTGGGAGTGGGGGGGGGTTAATGAAGCTTTCTTT
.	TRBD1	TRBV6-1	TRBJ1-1	CASSADGQVMNTEAFF	TGTGCCAGCAGTGCGGACGGACAGGTAATGAACACTGAAGCTTTCTTT
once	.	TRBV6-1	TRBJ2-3	CASRDQLTSTDTQYF	TGTGCCAGCAGGGACCAGCTAACTAGCACAGATACGCAGTATTTT
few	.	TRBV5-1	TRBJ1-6	CASSLTVSSYNSPLHF	TGCGCCAGCAGCTTGACAGTGAGCTCCTATAATTCACCCCTCCACTTT
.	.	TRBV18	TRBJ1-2	CASSPLKEEGYTF	TGTGCCAGCTCACCACTTAAGGAAGAGGGCTACACCTTC
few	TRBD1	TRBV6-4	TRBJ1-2	CASRETGGLGYTF	TGTGCCAGCAGGGAGACAGGGGGTCTTGGCTACACCTTC
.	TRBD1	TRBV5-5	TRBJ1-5	CASSGTEISNQPQHF	TGTGCCAGCAGCGGGACAGAGATTAGCAATCAGCCCCAGCATTTT
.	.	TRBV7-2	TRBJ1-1	CASSLGSGGHLGAFF	TGTGCCAGCAGCTTAGGGTCCGGGGGCCACCTTGGTGCTTTCTTT
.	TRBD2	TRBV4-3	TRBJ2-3	CASSQISGAYTDTQYF	TGCGCCAGCAGCCAAATTAGCGGGGCTTACACAGATACGCAGTATTTT
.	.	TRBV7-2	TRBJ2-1	CASSLIMKGKFINEQFF	TGTGCCAGCAGCTTAATAATGAAAGGGAAATTTATCAATGAGCAGTTCTTC